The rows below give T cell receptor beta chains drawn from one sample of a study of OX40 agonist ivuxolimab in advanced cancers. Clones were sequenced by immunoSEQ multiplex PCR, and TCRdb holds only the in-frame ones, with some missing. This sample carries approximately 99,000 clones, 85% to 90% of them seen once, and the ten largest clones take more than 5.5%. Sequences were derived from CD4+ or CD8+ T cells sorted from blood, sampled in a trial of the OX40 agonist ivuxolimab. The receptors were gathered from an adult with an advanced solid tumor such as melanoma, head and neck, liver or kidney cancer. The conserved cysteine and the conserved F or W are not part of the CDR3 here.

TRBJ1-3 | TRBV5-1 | ASSSQGAAGNTIY
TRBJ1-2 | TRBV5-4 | ASSFPRGEGYT
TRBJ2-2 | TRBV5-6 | ASSLGNTGELF
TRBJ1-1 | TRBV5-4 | ASSPLGGQNTEAF
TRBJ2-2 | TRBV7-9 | ASPSPGGITGELF
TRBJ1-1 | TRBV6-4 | ASREGGNTEAF
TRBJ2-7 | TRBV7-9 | ASSSGTASSYEQY
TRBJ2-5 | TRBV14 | ASSPSGTGLQETQY
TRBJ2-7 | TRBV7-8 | ASSFTGGTDEQY
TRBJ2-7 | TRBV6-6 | ASSYSTGSSYEQY
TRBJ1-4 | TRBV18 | ASSAGQLGEKLF
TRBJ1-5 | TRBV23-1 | ASTLQGSARRNQPQH
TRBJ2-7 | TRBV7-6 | ASSYRQDDSYEQY
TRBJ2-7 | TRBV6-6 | ASRGDEQY
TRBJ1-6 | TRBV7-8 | ASSQIQAGVNSPLH
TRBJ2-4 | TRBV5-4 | ASSPTAAKNIQY
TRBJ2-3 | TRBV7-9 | ASSLADELYTDTQY
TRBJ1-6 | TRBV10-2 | ASSEKFGDGANSPLH
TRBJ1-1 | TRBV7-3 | ASSSGGSNTEAF
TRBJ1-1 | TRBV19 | ASTPTGGGTEAF
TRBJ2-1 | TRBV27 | ASSKDGQGVYNEQF
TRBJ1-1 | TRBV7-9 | ASSLSGDTEAF
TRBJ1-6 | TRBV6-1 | ASSEYSPLH
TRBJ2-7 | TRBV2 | ASSEGGTTPHEQY
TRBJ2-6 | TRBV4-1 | ASSQARDTSGANVLT
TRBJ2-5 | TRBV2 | ASRIAETQY
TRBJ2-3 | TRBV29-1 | STSTSGDSTDTQY
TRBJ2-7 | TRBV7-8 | ASGGTGSSYEQY
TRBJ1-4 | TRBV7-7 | ASSLVVRGGEKLF
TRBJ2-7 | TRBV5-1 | ASSLGSSYEQY
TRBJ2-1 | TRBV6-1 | ASSAGYNEQF
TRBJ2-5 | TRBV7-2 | ASSLAGWKETQY
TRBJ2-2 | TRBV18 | ASSPLLAATNTGELF